The clone carrying this TCR beta chain was counted ten times or more. The sample comes from a study of tumor and adjacent non-tumor tissue in lung cancer. Germline V lookup: CDR1 MNHNY, CDR2 SVGAGI (reference sequence). The V and J ends lost 5 bases and 3 bases respectively, with 14 bases between them. The CDR3 runs to 15 residues. Three rounds of nested PCR, following a modified ARM-PCR protocol, produced the TCRbeta library. One entry per CDR3 protein results from TCRdb running MiXCR on the multiplex PCR reads. This sample carries some 120,000 distinct CDR3 sequences, approximately 66% of them seen once, and the ten largest clones take 9.5% to 15%. This sample's RNA came from whole unsorted tissue.

What was sequenced was lung tumor tissue. The origin of this receptor is a man aged 25-40 years with non-small cell lung cancer. The chain is built from TRBV6-6 and TRBJ1-5, with a tentative D call TRBD1 (5 bases). The CDR3 DNA sequence: TGTGCCAGCAGTCCGTGGGGGGTTTACAATCAGCCCCAGCATTTT. This codes for CASSPWGVYNQPQHF.